The next 2 T cell receptor beta chains were all read from a single sample in a study of regulatory T cells in long-lasting Graves disease. As for time point: newly diagnosed GD, antithyroid drugs for less than 3 months. RNA from PBMCs was the source of the TCR library. Arm-PCR of CDR3 regions with iRepertoire HTBI primers generated TCR beta libraries. TCRdb analysed the multiplex PCR reads with MiXCR anew, one entry per CDR3 protein. The data show about 350,000 distinct CDR3 sequences, 15% to 20% seen once. The same sample was also studied in work on T cells in Graves' hyperthyroidism and ophthalmopathy.

The source was peripheral blood mononuclear cells (PBMCs), collected at new diagnosis, from a patient treated with antithyroid drugs. The receptors were gathered from a woman aged 18-30 years with Graves disease.

The chain carries TRBV27 and TRBJ1-1; D is unresolved. Germline V gene sequence: CDR1 MNHEY, CDR2 SMNVEV (reference sequence). CDR3 length: 13 amino acids. Trimming took 0 bases from V and 6 from J, leaving 8 bases between them. CDR3 loop: CASSLSPMAEAFF. The CDR3 nucleotides are TGTGCCAGCAGTTTATCGCCCATGGCTGAAGCTTTCTTT.

V usage is TRBV7-9 and J usage is TRBJ1-2, with D unresolved. There are 12 residues in the CDR3. The ends were cut back, 1 base at V and 6 bases at J, with 6 bases in the middle. Germline V lookup: CDR1 SEHNR, CDR2 FQNEAQ (reference sequence). This chain's CDR3 is CASSLGDNGYTF. CDR3 sequence (DNA): TGTGCCAGCAGCTTAGGGGATAATGGCTACACCTTC.